One sample yielded the 14 T cell receptor beta chains listed below, sequenced in a study of T cells in Graves' hyperthyroidism and ophthalmopathy. TCR beta CDR3 regions were amplified from RNA. HTBI primers were employed in a first-round RT-PCR of the TCR CDR3. TCRdb ran MiXCR on the multiplex PCR reads and lists one entry per CDR3 protein. This table holds about 640,000 distinct CDR3 sequences, roughly 20% found once. The sequenced material came from blood. These receptors all come from a man aged 30-40 years with Graves' ophthalmopathy.

This clonotype was recorded once. The chain joins TRBV14 to TRBJ1-6; 8 bases are a match to TRBD1. CDR3 length equals 14 residues. Germline loops: CDR1 SGHDN, CDR2 FVKESK. J was trimmed by 8 bases and V by 1 base; bases with no gene match: 1. In DNA, the CDR3 is TGTGCCAGCAGCCAAGTGACAGGGGATTCACCCCTCCACTTT. Its translation is CASSQVTGDSPLHF.

This clonotype has only a few counts. The gene calls are TRBV10-3 and TRBJ2-5, with D hard to call. Germline V gene sequence: CDR1 ENHRY, CDR2 SYGVKD. CDR3 length: 13 residues. Trimming pared 5 bases from V and 0 bases from J, leaving 7 bases between. Here the CDR3 DNA reads TGTGCCATCAGTCTCATCCACCAAGAGACCCAGTACTTC. Protein product: CAISLIHQETQYF.

This clonotype was recorded many times. The chain couples TRBV2 to TRBJ2-2; D is possibly TRBD1 or TRBD2 (5 bases each). CDR3 length: 13 residues. Germline V gives CDR1 SNHLY, CDR2 FYNNEI. Trimming took 6 bases from V and 5 from J, leaving 10 bases between them. The CDR3 protein is CASSSRETGELFF. As DNA, the CDR3 is TGTGCCAGCAGCTCCAGGGAGACCGGGGAGCTGTTTTTT.

This clonotype has more than one count but fewer than ten. This chain connects TRBV19 to TRBJ1-1; a weak D match, TRBD1 (6 bases). The germline V gene encodes CDR1 LNHDA and CDR2 SQIVND (reference sequence). CDR3 length: 15 amino acids. V shed 5 bases and J shed 1 base, with 14 bases lying between them. The chain's CDR3 is CASSLGDKGNTEAFF. DNA of the CDR3: TGTGCCAGTAGTCTCGGGGACAAGGGGAACACTGAAGCTTTCTTT. The full variable domain, its missing parts supplied by reference TRBV19 and TRBJ1-1, is DGGITQSPKYLFRKEGQNVTLSCEQNLNHDAMYWYRQDPGQGLRLIYYSQIVNDFQKGDIAEGYSVSREKKESFPLTVTSAQKNPTAFYLCASSLGDKGNTEAFFGQGTRLTVV.

The chain uses TRBV7-9 and TRBJ2-1, with TRBD1 matching over 9 bases. The CDR3 sequence is 16 residues long. Germline V gene sequence: CDR1 SEHNR, CDR2 FQNEAQ (reference sequence). The trim removed 4 bases at V and 3 bases at J, leaving 7 bases unmatched. CDR3 nucleotides: TGTGCCAGCAGCTCGGGACAGGGCGGTTTCTACAATGAGCAGTTCTTC. Its translation: CASSSGQGGFYNEQFF.

This chain links TRBV30 with TRBJ2-3; a possible D gene is TRBD2 (5 bases). Germline V gives CDR1 GTSNPN, CDR2 SVGIG (reference sequence). Trimming stripped 4 bases from V and 2 bases from J, with 10 bases between. The CDR3 loop spans 13 amino acids. The DNA of the CDR3 is TGTGCCTGGAAACGGCTAGCCACAGATACGCAGTATTTT. Translating gives CAWKRLATDTQYF.

This rearrangement joins TRBV7-3 to TRBJ1-6; D possibly corresponds to TRBD1 (5 bases). V was clipped by 5 bases and J by 8 bases, with 16 bases between them. Germline assignment: CDR1 SGHTA and CDR2 FQGTGA. CDR3 length equals 15 residues. The CDR3 loop is CASSPEGQGYSPLHF. The CDR3, as DNA: TGTGCCAGCAGCCCCGAGGGGCAGGGTTATTCACCCCTCCACTTT.

There are many counts of this clonotype. The V call is TRBV11-2, the J call TRBJ2-2, with no clear D. Trimming removed 3 bases at V and 1 base at J, with 3 bases between. The CDR3 is 13 residues long. Germline V gene data show CDR1 as SGHAT and CDR2 as FQNNGV. CDR3 sequence (DNA): TGTGCCAGCAGCTTGGTGAACACCGGGGAGCTGTTTTTT. Translation: CASSLVNTGELFF. Full variable domain (rest looked up from reference TRBV11-2 and TRBJ2-2): EAGVAQSPRYKIIEKRQSVAFWCNPISGHATLYWYQQILGQGPKLLIQFQNNGVVDDSQLPKDRFSAERLKGVDSTLKIQPAKLEDSAVYLCASSLVNTGELFFGEGSRLTVL.

The V call is TRBV6-2 or TRBV6-3, the J call TRBJ2-1; 12 positions agree with TRBD2. Germline V lookup: CDR1 MNHEY, CDR2 SVGEGT. J lost 6 bases, V lost 4 bases, and 4 bases had no gene match. This CDR3 region has 15 residues. The CDR3 reads CASSSWTSGINEQFF. CDR3 nucleotide sequence: TGTGCCAGCAGTTCCTGGACTAGCGGGATCAATGAGCAGTTCTTC.

The rearrangement links TRBV9 to TRBJ1-4; a weak D match, TRBD1 (5 bases). Germline CDR1 and CDR2: SGDLS and YYNGEE. The CDR3 length is 15 residues. Trimming stripped 4 bases from V and 7 bases from J, with 17 bases between. CDR3 nucleotide sequence: TGTGCCAGCAGCCCGAGAGAAGGGGTTAGTGAAAAACTGTTTTTT. It codes for CASSPREGVSEKLFF. The complete variable domain, with remaining parts taken from reference TRBV9 and TRBJ1-4, reads DSGVTQTPKHLITATGQRVTLRCSPRSGDLSVYWYQQSLDQGLQFLIQYYNGEERAKGNILERFSAQQFPDLHSELNLSSLELGDSALYFCASSPREGVSEKLFFGSGTQLSVL.

V usage is TRBV4-2 and J usage is TRBJ2-7; 11 bases fit TRBD2. V lost 0 bases and J lost 2; bases outside the gene matches: 3. The germline CDR1 and CDR2 sequences are LGHNA and YNFKEQ. The CDR3 has 16 residues. CDR3 nucleotide sequence: TGTGCCAGCAGCCAAGACGGACTAGCGGGCCCCTACGAGCAGTACTTC. Translated: CASSQDGLAGPYEQYF.

This clonotype occurred many times. This chain connects TRBV11-2 to TRBJ2-5, with D perhaps TRBD1 or TRBD2 (6 bases each). The CDR3 is made up of 13 amino acids. The ends were cut back, 8 bases at V and 4 bases at J, with 14 bases in the middle. CDR1 and CDR2 (germline): SGHAT, FQNNGV. In DNA, the CDR3 is TGTGCCAGCGGGGGGCAAGTAGGAGAGACCCAGTACTTC. It translates to CASGGQVGETQYF.

This chain uses TRBV15 with TRBJ1-1; 11 bases line up with TRBD1. With V trimmed by 7 bases and J by 7 bases, 5 bases remained unmatched. The CDR3 is 13 amino acids. Germline V lookup: CDR1 LNHNV, CDR2 YYDKDF (reference sequence). The CDR3 reads CATTRTGGDEAFF. DNA for the CDR3: TGTGCCACCACCCGGACAGGGGGCGATGAAGCTTTCTTT.

This clonotype has a count of ten or more. J is TRBJ1-1 and V is TRBV12-3 or TRBV12-4, with 7 positions matching TRBD1. The CDR3 has 17 amino acids. V gave up 6 bases and J gave up 1 base; unmatched junction bases: 14. The CDR3 sequence: CASSQGPPDRANTEAFF. DNA for the CDR3: TGTGCCAGCAGCCAAGGGCCTCCCGACAGGGCGAACACTGAAGCTTTCTTT.